Below, 20 T cell receptor beta chains from the same sample are listed, as sequenced in a study of blood T cell repertoires in COVID-19. TCRdb keeps only in-frame clones here, not all; method: immunoSEQ multiplex PCR. The sample records some 50,000 clones, roughly 82% being singletons. Input material: peripheral blood. These receptors were collected from a man aged 35 to 55 with acute or convalescent COVID-19.

The chain carries TRBV5-1 and TRBJ2-7; 8 bases are a match to TRBD1. Germline loops: CDR1 SGHRS, CDR2 YFSETQ. CDR3 length: 13 residues. After removal of 4 bases from V and 5 bases from J, the junction contained 5 bases not matched to a gene. CDR3 bases: TGCGCCAGCAGCATCGGACAGGGAGACGAGCAGTACTTC. As protein: CASSIGQGDEQYF.

This chain joins TRBV5-1 and TRBJ2-5; 9 bases are a match to TRBD1. V trimming: 8 bases; J trimming: 4 bases; junction bases outside the gene matches: 12. The CDR3 length is 15 residues. Per the germline V gene, CDR1 is SGHRS and CDR2 is YFSETQ. CDR3 nucleotides: TGCGCCAGTGTTCCCGGGACAGGGAGGGCAGAGACCCAGTACTTC. This encodes CASVPGTGRAETQYF.

The chain joins TRBV19 to TRBJ1-1, with D possibly matching TRBD1 (6 bases). The CDR3 consists of 13 residues. V was pared by 4 bases and J by 3 bases, with 9 bases between. Per the germline V gene, CDR1 is LNHDA and CDR2 is SQIVND (reference sequence). CDR3 region: CASSKHRDTEAFF. The CDR3 DNA sequence: TGTGCCAGTAGTAAGCACAGGGACACTGAAGCTTTCTTT.

The rearrangement joins TRBV18 to TRBJ2-7; D is perhaps TRBD1 (5 bases). The CDR3 sequence is 14 residues long. Trimming left V 2 bases short and J 4 bases short, with 12 bases between. Per the germline V gene, CDR1 is KGHSH and CDR2 is LQKENI. The CDR3 DNA sequence: TGTGCCAGCTCACCAGACTCAAAGGGGTACGAGCAGTACTTC. Its translation is CASSPDSKGYEQYF.

The V and J genes are TRBV7-9 and TRBJ1-4; D not resolved. With 7 bases removed from V and 8 bases from J, the gap between germline ends came to 14 bases. Germline CDR1 reads SEHNR; CDR2 reads FQNEAQ (reference sequence). This CDR3 has 13 residues. As DNA, the CDR3 is TGTGCCAGCACCGGCGATCGGGTCGAAAAACTGTTTTTT. Translating it yields CASTGDRVEKLFF.

This rearrangement joins TRBV7-2 to TRBJ1-3; unclear D gene. V was cut by 3 bases and J by 3 bases, with 3 bases left in between. The CDR3 runs 12 residues. CDR1 is SGHTA, CDR2 FQGNSA, per germline. The CDR3 region is CASSFYGNTIYF. In DNA form, the CDR3 reads TGTGCCAGCAGCTTTTATGGAAACACCATATATTTT.

V gene TRBV18 combines with J gene TRBJ1-6; D call uncertain. The germline V gene has CDR1 KGHSH and CDR2 LQKENI. This CDR3 has 15 amino acids. The V end lost 2 bases, the J end lost 9 bases, and 14 bases lay between the germline ends. The CDR3 here is CASSPDSYSSSPLHF. The CDR3 bases are TGTGCCAGCTCACCAGACTCTTATAGCAGTTCACCCCTCCACTTT.

On this clone: A read error may account for a junction end that differs from germline. The chain joins TRBV6-2 or TRBV6-3 to TRBJ1-5; D uncertain. CDR3 length: 15 amino acids. Germline CDR1 reads MNHEY; CDR2 reads SVGEGT. The CDR3 region is CASSYEGSSYQPQHF. The CDR3 bases are TGTGCCAGCAGTTACGAAGGTAGTAGCTATCAGCCCCAGCATTTT.

The CDR3 reads CASRRQENTEAFF. For the CDR3, the DNA is TGTGCCAGCAGAAGACAGGAGAACACTGAAGCTTTCTTT. The chain joins TRBV2 to TRBJ1-1; D may be TRBD1 (6 bases). Trimming pared 6 bases from V and 1 base from J, leaving 9 bases between. Germline V lookup: CDR1 SNHLY, CDR2 FYNNEI. The CDR3 contains 13 residues. Using reference TRBV2 and TRBJ1-1 for the parts outside the CDR3, the full variable domain is EPEVTQTPSHQVTQMGQEVILRCVPISNHLYFYWYRQILGQKVEFLVSFYNNEISEKSEIFDDQFSVERPDGSNFTLKIRSTKLEDSAMYFCASRRQENTEAFFGQGTRLTVV.

The rearrangement links TRBV30 to TRBJ1-2; unclear D gene. The CDR3 spans 13 residues. CDR1 is GTSNPN and CDR2 is SVGIG in the germline V gene (reference sequence). Trimming stripped 4 bases from V and 6 bases from J, with 15 bases between. DNA of the CDR3: TGTGCCTGGACGGTCTTAAAGACTGATGGCTACACCTTC. This gives the protein CAWTVLKTDGYTF.

This clone was seen just once. The chain employs TRBV21-1 and TRBJ2-5; the D call in the table, TRBD2, was not verified against the DNA. TRBV21-1 is a known pseudogene. The CDR3 runs to 16 residues. The CDR3 DNA is TGTGCCAGCAGCAAAGCGCCTAGCGGGGCGCCAGAGACCCAGTACTTC. This translates into CASSKAPSGAPETQYF.

V is TRBV9 and J is TRBJ1-6; possible D gene TRBD1, 5 bases. V dropped 4 bases and J dropped 7 bases, with 12 bases sitting between them. This CDR3 region has 14 residues. Germline V lookup: CDR1 SGDLS, CDR2 YYNGEE. The DNA for the CDR3 is TGTGCCAGCAGCCTACCAGGGCGAAATTCACCCCTCCACTTT. It encodes CASSLPGRNSPLHF.

This clone showed up just a few times. CDR3 residues: CSVDGGANVLTF. Here the CDR3 DNA reads TGCAGCGTTGACGGTGGGGCCAACGTCCTGACTTTC. This chain uses TRBV29-1 with TRBJ2-6; D not certain. Germline CDR1 is SQVTM and CDR2 is ANQGSEA. V was trimmed by 3 bases and J by 3 bases, leaving 3 bases between them. The CDR3 length is 12 residues. The entire variable domain, with the rest obtained from reference TRBV29-1 and TRBJ2-6, is as follows: SAVISQKPSRDICQRGTSLTIQCQVDSQVTMMFWYRQQPGQSLTLIATANQGSEATYESGFVIDKFPISRPNLTFSTLTVSNMSPEDSSIYLCSVDGGANVLTFGAGSRLTVL.

The V and J genes are TRBV15 and TRBJ2-3; 7 nucleotides line up with TRBD2. Germline V gene sequence: CDR1 LNHNV, CDR2 YYDKDF (reference sequence). V was clipped by 9 bases and J by 1 base; unmatched bases: 7. The CDR3 runs to 14 residues. CDR3 nucleotides: TGTGCCACGAAAGGGGCGGGGGGCACAGATACGCAGTATTTT. Its translation is CATKGAGGTDTQYF.

V gene TRBV29-1 combines with J gene TRBJ2-7; 8 bases agree with TRBD2. The junction had 10 bases not matched to a gene; V was cut back by 4 bases and J by 2 bases. There are 15 residues in the CDR3. Germline CDR1 reads SQVTM; CDR2 reads ANQGSEA. The CDR3 DNA sequence: TGCAGCGTTGGATATTGGCTAGCGGGTACCTACGAGCAGTACTTC. Amino acids: CSVGYWLAGTYEQYF.

In this sample, this clone turned up a few times. The CDR3 is CASSIRGWRTEAFF. CDR3 bases: TGTGCCAGTAGTATCAGGGGTTGGCGCACTGAAGCTTTCTTT. The chain combines TRBV19 with TRBJ1-1; D perhaps matches TRBD1 (6 bases). The CDR3 is 14 amino acids. Germline CDR1 and CDR2: LNHDA and SQIVND (reference sequence). The ends were cut back, 3 bases at V and 4 bases at J, with 12 bases in the middle.

CDR3 amino acids: CASSLDSRLNYGYTF. CDR3 in DNA: TGTGCCAGCAGCCTGGACAGCCGCCTTAACTATGGCTACACCTTC. V usage is TRBV6-4 and J usage is TRBJ1-2; D is possibly TRBD1 (6 bases). This CDR3 contains 15 residues. V dropped 6 bases and J dropped 1 base, with 15 bases sitting between them. The germline V gene has CDR1 MRHNA and CDR2 SNTAGT.

This clone was observed a single time. The genes are TRBV5-6 and TRBJ1-4; a possible D gene is TRBD1 (5 bases). The V end was cut by 4 bases, the J end by 0 bases, with 13 bases between. The germline CDR1 and CDR2 sequences are SGHDT and YYEEEE. This CDR3 comprises 16 residues. CDR3 amino acids: CASSAKGRTTNEKLFF. CDR3 DNA: TGTGCCAGCAGCGCCAAGGGGCGAACAACTAATGAAAAACTGTTTTTT.

The chain employs TRBV20-1 and TRBJ2-1; 9 nucleotides align to TRBD2. There are 14 residues in the CDR3. The germline V gene encodes CDR1 DFQATT and CDR2 SNEGSKA (reference sequence). After removal of 3 bases from V and 6 bases from J, the junction contained 6 bases not matched to a gene. The chain's CDR3 is CSASSAGGGNEQFF. The CDR3 region has the DNA TGCAGTGCTAGTTCGGCGGGGGGGGGCAATGAGCAGTTCTTC.

The chain recombines TRBV7-8 with TRBJ1-6, with D tentatively TRBD1 (6 bases). This CDR3 region has 14 residues. Germline values: CDR1 SGHVS, CDR2 FQNEAQ. Trimming removed 4 bases at V and 10 bases at J, with 14 bases between. DNA of the CDR3: TGTGCCAGCAGCTCAGGGGAGGGGGAGTCACCCCTCCACTTT. Protein sequence: CASSSGEGESPLHF.